These 24 T cell receptor beta chains were sequenced from one sample in a study of regulatory T cells in long-lasting Graves disease. Indicated time point: persistent/refractory GD, antithyroid drugs over 5 years with positive TRAb. Scientists built the TCR library using RNA that was extracted from PBMCs. Construction of the TCR beta libraries employed iRepertoire HTBI primers in conjunction with Arm-PCR of CDR3 regions. TCRdb itself ran the multiplex PCR reads through MiXCR, one entry per CDR3 protein. The sample carries 450,000 or so distinct CDR3 sequences, about 20% recorded once. The sample was peripheral blood mononuclear cells (PBMCs), taken when the disease was refractory, from a patient treated with antithyroid drugs. Receptor source: a female donor with Graves disease.

This chain joins TRBV29-1 and TRBJ2-7; a weak D match, TRBD1 (6 bases). This CDR3 spans 14 amino acids. Germline V gene lookup returns CDR1 SQVTM and CDR2 ANQGSEA. With 3 bases removed from V and 4 bases from J, the gap between germline ends came to 16 bases. This CDR3 reads CSVDGVKGEYEQYF. In DNA, the CDR3 is TGCAGCGTTGACGGGGTAAAGGGGGAATACGAGCAGTACTTC.

In its sample, this clonotype was seen many times. The rearrangement uses TRBV29-1 and TRBJ2-4; D is possibly TRBD1 (6 bases). Germline CDR1 SQVTM, CDR2 ANQGSEA. The V end lost 1 base, the J end lost 7 bases, and 14 bases lay between the germline ends. CDR3 length equals 14 residues. Here the CDR3 reads CSVEGSVQGNIQYF. The DNA for the CDR3 is TGCAGCGTTGAAGGGTCTGTCCAGGGGAACATTCAGTACTTC. Supplemented by reference TRBV29-1 and TRBJ2-4, the full variable domain reads SAVISQKPSRDICQRGTSLTIQCQVDSQVTMMFWYRQQPGQSLTLIATANQGSEATYESGFVIDKFPISRPNLTFSTLTVSNMSPEDSSIYLCSVEGSVQGNIQYFGAGTRLSVL.

This clonotype was observed at least ten times. The chain links TRBV29-1 to TRBJ2-5, with D possibly being TRBD2 (5 bases). The germline CDR1 and CDR2 sequences are SQVTM and ANQGSEA. There are 14 residues in the CDR3. Trimming took 5 bases from V and 1 from J, leaving 14 bases between them. CDR3 sequence (DNA): TGCAGCGTTACCCGTGCGGGCGCCCAAGAGACCCAGTACTTC. This codes for CSVTRAGAQETQYF.

The chain combines TRBV14 with TRBJ1-6, with a possible D match to TRBD1 (5 bases). This CDR3 has 13 amino acids. From germline, CDR1 is SGHDN and CDR2 FVKESK. V was shortened by 1 base and J by 11 bases, with 9 bases between the two germline ends. CDR3 nucleotides: TGTGCCAGCAGCCAAGTGAGGGGAGCACCCCTCCACTTT. Residues: CASSQVRGAPLHF.

This clonotype was counted ten times or more. The chain combines TRBV29-1 with TRBJ1-1, with 7 bases fitting TRBD1. CDR3 length: 10 residues. Germline values: CDR1 SQVTM, CDR2 ANQGSEA. Trimming removed 7 bases from V and 7 bases from J; junction bases left unmatched: 3. CDR3 bases: TGCAGCGCTTGGACAGGTGAAGCTTTCTTT. It translates to CSAWTGEAFF.

A note on this clonotype: Mismatch with germline at one junction end may stem from a read error. The chain employs TRBV5-1 and TRBJ1-1; D gene unclear. The CDR3 spans 13 residues. Germline V gene sequence: CDR1 SGHRS, CDR2 YFSETQ. CDR3 in DNA: TGCGCCACCAGCCTCGGACCAAACACTGAAGCTTTCTTT. This sequence encodes CATSLGPNTEAFF.

V usage is TRBV5-1 and J usage is TRBJ2-1; 9 nucleotides agree with TRBD2. CDR3 length: 16 amino acids. With V trimmed by 4 bases and J by 0 bases, 5 bases remained unmatched. CDR1 SGHRS and CDR2 YFSETQ come from the germline V gene. CDR3 residues: CASSPLAGVSYNEQFF. The CDR3 DNA sequence: TGCGCCAGCAGCCCCTTAGCGGGAGTCTCCTACAATGAGCAGTTCTTC.

The genes are TRBV20-1 and TRBJ2-2; D might be TRBD1 (6 bases). Germline loops: CDR1 DFQATT, CDR2 SNEGSKA (reference sequence). The CDR3 covers 13 residues. Trimming stripped 4 bases from V and 1 base from J, with 7 bases between. CDR3 residues: CSATDRNTGELFF. The DNA of the CDR3 is TGCAGTGCTACGGACAGGAACACCGGGGAGCTGTTTTTT.

This clonotype appeared many times. The rearrangement uses TRBV12-3 or TRBV12-4 and TRBJ1-1; D not certain. Trimming stripped 5 bases from V and 7 bases from J, with 8 bases between. The CDR3 runs to 11 residues. The CDR3 region has the DNA TGTGCCAGCAGTGTCGGTGGTGAAGCTTTCTTT. This sequence encodes CASSVGGEAFF.

This clonotype has at least ten counts. The chain is built from TRBV7-2 and TRBJ2-7; D is perhaps TRBD2 (6 bases). This CDR3 is 14 amino acids long. Per germline, CDR1 SGHTA and CDR2 FQGNSA. Trimming stripped 1 base from V and 6 bases from J, with 13 bases between. The CDR3 reads CASSLVLRGGEQYF. CDR3 in DNA: TGTGCCAGCAGCTTAGTTCTAAGGGGAGGCGAGCAGTACTTC. Full variable domain (rest looked up from reference TRBV7-2 and TRBJ2-7): GAGVSQSPSNKVTEKGKDVELRCDPISGHTALYWYRQSLGQGLEFLIYFQGNSAPDKSGLPSDRFSAERTGGSVSTLTIQRTQQEDSAVYLCASSLVLRGGEQYFGPGTRLTVT.

The chain employs TRBV28 and TRBJ1-2; D remains ambiguous. Germline assignment: CDR1 MDHEN and CDR2 SYDVKM. Trimming took off 2 bases at V and 4 bases at J, with 14 bases between the two ends. The length of the CDR3 is 15 residues. The CDR3 nucleotides read TGTGCCAGCAGTTTAAGGCGGGGATTATCCTATGGCTACACCTTC. Its protein is CASSLRRGLSYGYTF.

About this clonotype: Possible read error: a much larger clone is one base away. The rearrangement links TRBV28 to TRBJ1-6, with 12 bases matching TRBD1. Per germline, CDR1 MDHEN and CDR2 SYDVKM. This CDR3 comprises 18 residues. CDR3 amino acids: CVSSPPGQGAGLGSPLHF. CDR3 in DNA: TGTGTCAGCAGTCCGCCGGGACAGGGGGCTGGTTTAGGATCACCCCTCCACTTT.

This clonotype was detected only a few times. The J gene is TRBJ2-6, the V gene TRBV5-1; D uncertain. The CDR3 extends over 15 amino acids. Germline V gene data show CDR1 as SGHRS and CDR2 as YFSETQ. Trimming shortened V by 2 bases and J by 2 bases, and 8 bases separated the two germline ends. The CDR3 bases are TGCGCCAGCAGCTTTGGCCTACCTGGGGCCAACGTCCTGACTTTC. Translated, it gives CASSFGLPGANVLTF. Complete variable domain (other parts from reference TRBV5-1 and TRBJ2-6): KAGVTQTPRYLIKTRGQQVTLSCSPISGHRSVSWYQQTPGQGLQFLFEYFSETQRNKGNFPGRFSGRQFSNSRSEMNVSTLELGDSALYLCASSFGLPGANVLTFGAGSRLTVL.

As concerns this clonotype: One end of the junction is discordant with germline, which a read error may explain. V gene TRBV20-1 combines with J gene TRBJ1-5; 7 nucleotides agree with TRBD1. Germline assignment: CDR1 DFQATT and CDR2 SNEGSKA (reference sequence). The CDR3 runs to 15 residues. CDR3 region: CSARAGGLSNQPQHF. Written as DNA, the CDR3 is TGCAGTGCAAGAGCAGGGGGTTTAAGCAATCAGCCCCAGCATTTT.

The J gene is TRBJ2-7, the V gene TRBV27; TRBD2 might be the D (6 bases). Looked up from germline, CDR1 is MNHEY and CDR2 is SMNVEV (reference sequence). Trimming pared 2 bases from V and 5 bases from J, leaving 13 bases between. The CDR3 runs 14 residues. The DNA for the CDR3 is TGTGCCAGCAGTTTAGGCGGGATGATCCACGAGCAGTACTTC. Translating it yields CASSLGGMIHEQYF.

This clonotype was found a few times. This sequence joins TRBV28 and TRBJ2-3; 11 bases map to TRBD2. The V gene's germline CDR1 is MDHEN and CDR2 SYDVKM. V lost 5 bases, J lost 2 bases, and 3 bases stayed unmatched. This CDR3 spans 15 amino acids. The CDR3 is CASSPTSGVTDTQYF. The CDR3 bases are TGTGCCAGCAGTCCGACTAGCGGGGTCACAGATACGCAGTATTTT.

This chain uses TRBV6-1 with TRBJ1-3; no firm D call. This CDR3 region has 15 residues. Trimming left V 5 bases short and J 4 bases short, with 15 bases between. Germline-derived CDR1 and CDR2 are MNHNS and SASEGT. CDR3 sequence (DNA): TGTGCCAGCAGTCTTCGACGTCCCTCGGGAAACACCATATATTTT. This codes for CASSLRRPSGNTIYF.

This clonotype has a count of ten or more. The J gene is TRBJ1-5, the V gene TRBV2, with 8 bases aligning to TRBD1. V lost 6 bases and J lost 6; bases outside the gene matches: 4. The germline CDR1 and CDR2 sequences are SNHLY and FYNNEI. This CDR3 has 13 residues. The CDR3 nucleotides are TGTGCCAGCAGACAGGGGGAGGTTCAGCCCCAGCATTTT. Translating gives CASRQGEVQPQHF. Supplemented by reference TRBV2 and TRBJ1-5, the full variable domain reads EPEVTQTPSHQVTQMGQEVILRCVPISNHLYFYWYRQILGQKVEFLVSFYNNEISEKSEIFDDQFSVERPDGSNFTLKIRSTKLEDSAMYFCASRQGEVQPQHFGDGTRLSIL.

Only a few counts were recorded for this clonotype. The chain joins TRBV6-1 to TRBJ2-7; 9 bases are a match to TRBD1. The germline V gene encodes CDR1 MNHNS and CDR2 SASEGT. Trimming cost V 7 bases and J 4 bases; bases outside gene matches: 17. The CDR3 contains 17 residues. In nucleotides, the CDR3 is TGTGCCAGCATTTCTCCCTTAACCGGGACAGGGCGTTACGAGCAGTACTTC. This gives the protein CASISPLTGTGRYEQYF.

This clonotype was counted between two and nine times. The chain is built from TRBV7-2 and TRBJ1-1; D unresolved. CDR1 SGHTA and CDR2 FQGNSA come from the germline V gene. The CDR3 runs to 14 residues. Trimming took 5 bases from V and 1 from J, leaving 11 bases between them. The CDR3 reads CASSRFSGNTEAFF. The CDR3 coding sequence is TGTGCCAGCAGCCGTTTTTCGGGGAACACTGAAGCTTTCTTT.

This clonotype appeared a few times. This chain joins TRBV6-1 and TRBJ1-1, with D possibly being TRBD1 (5 bases). V was clipped by 4 bases and J by 3 bases, with 24 bases between them. The V gene's germline CDR1 is MNHNS and CDR2 SASEGT. The CDR3 is made up of 18 amino acids. CDR3 coding DNA: TGTGCCAGCAGTGGGACCGGAGGTGGTGGGGGGAGGTACACTGAAGCTTTCTTT. Encoded protein: CASSGTGGGGGRYTEAFF.

This clonotype was counted a few times. The gene calls are TRBV3-1 and TRBJ2-1; 7 nucleotides align to TRBD2. This CDR3 comprises 17 residues. From germline, CDR1 is LGHDT and CDR2 YNNKEL (reference sequence). Trimming took 4 bases from V and 4 from J; bases not matched to a gene: 13. CDR3 DNA sequence: TGTGCCAGCAGCCCCCTACAACTCCGCGGGGGTTACAATGAGCAGTTCTTC. Encoded protein: CASSPLQLRGGYNEQFF.

The sample holds one count of this clonotype. A read error may be the cause here, since a much bigger clone is one base away. This chain uses TRBV3-1 with TRBJ1-2; D call uncertain. Germline CDR1 reads LGHDT; CDR2 reads YNNKEL (reference sequence). V gave up 4 bases and J gave up 1 base, with 22 bases separating them. This CDR3 spans 18 amino acids. DNA for the CDR3: TGTGCCAGCAGCCGACGACTCTTATTCGGCAGAAATAACTATGGCTACACCTTC. This gives the protein CASSRRLLFGRNNYGYTF. The full variable domain, with the rest looked up from reference TRBV3-1 and TRBJ1-2, is DTAVSQTPKYLVTQMGNDKSIKCEQNLGHDTMYWYKQDSKKFLKIMFSYNNKELIINETVPNRFSPKSPDKAHLNLHINSLELGDSAVYFCASSRRLLFGRNNYGYTFGSGTRLTVV.

The genes are TRBV12-3 or TRBV12-4 and TRBJ1-5, with 7 bases fitting TRBD1. V shed 0 bases, J shed 7 bases, and the junction held 3 bases outside the gene matches. This CDR3 is built from 14 residues. CDR3 loop: CASSLAQGQQPQHF. CDR3 nucleotides: TGTGCCAGCAGTTTAGCGCAGGGACAGCAGCCCCAGCATTTT.